Each of the 26 T cell receptor beta chains below was sequenced from the same sample in a study of blood T cell repertoires in COVID-19. Libraries were prepared by immunoSEQ multiplex PCR; TCRdb keeps only in-frame clonotypes and omits some of them. Of 210,000 or so clones in the sample, 80% were seen once. Sample: PBMCs or T cells enriched from blood (not recorded which). The receptors were sampled from a man aged 30-40 years with acute COVID-19.

This chain connects TRBV25-1 to TRBJ2-7; no firm D call. Between the trimmed V and J ends, which lost 3 bases and 2 bases, there was a span of 11 bases. In germline, CDR1 is MGHDK, CDR2 SYGVNS. The CDR3 has 14 residues. CDR3 loop: CASSDTANTYEQYF. The CDR3 DNA sequence: TGTGCCAGCAGTGACACCGCCAACACCTACGAGCAGTACTTC.

V gene TRBV14 combines with J gene TRBJ2-3; 10 bases agree with TRBD2. V was clipped by 4 bases and J by 0 bases; unmatched bases: 4. The CDR3 is 16 residues long. Germline CDR1 is SGHDN and CDR2 is FVKESK. The CDR3: CASSPVAGGSTDTQYF. The CDR3, as DNA: TGTGCCAGCAGCCCGGTAGCGGGGGGAAGCACAGATACGCAGTATTTT.

The V call is TRBV9, the J call TRBJ2-1; the D gene is possibly TRBD1 (6 bases). V was clipped by 0 bases and J by 4 bases, with 11 bases between them. CDR1 SGDLS and CDR2 YYNGEE come from the germline V gene. The CDR3 has 15 residues. In DNA form, the CDR3 reads TGTGCCAGCAGCGTAGAAGAGGGGGTATACAATGAGCAGTTCTTC. It is translated as CASSVEEGVYNEQFF.

The chain joins TRBV7-9 to TRBJ2-7, with D maybe TRBD2 (5 bases). This CDR3 is built from 18 residues. V was cut by 6 bases and J by 4 bases, with 28 bases left in between. CDR1 and CDR2 from the germline V gene are SEHNR and FQNEAQ (reference sequence). The CDR3 nucleotides are TGTGCCAGCAGACTAGAGGTTCGGCAGGTAAGTTATATGTACGAGCAGTACTTC. As protein: CASRLEVRQVSYMYEQYF.

The chain employs TRBV28 and TRBJ2-3; tentative D call: TRBD2 (9 bases). CDR1 and CDR2 from the germline V gene are MDHEN and SYDVKM. This CDR3 is 15 amino acids long. The V end was cut by 5 bases, the J end by 7 bases, with 19 bases between. The CDR3 protein is CASSVLAGDRHTQYF. The CDR3 bases are TGTGCCAGCAGTGTTTTAGCGGGGGACAGGCATACGCAGTATTTT.

The rearrangement uses TRBV7-9 and TRBJ2-7, with D perhaps TRBD2 (5 bases). CDR1 SEHNR and CDR2 FQNEAQ come from the germline V gene (reference sequence). CDR3 length equals 15 residues. Trimming shortened V by 4 bases and J by 5 bases, and 18 bases separated the two germline ends. In DNA, the CDR3 is TGTGCCAGCAGCTCCCCGACGTGGGAGTTGGACGAGCAGTACTTC. Protein product: CASSSPTWELDEQYF.

The chain joins TRBV2 to TRBJ2-7, with 8 bases aligning to TRBD1. The trim removed 8 bases at V and 4 bases at J, leaving 7 bases unmatched. This CDR3 has 13 amino acids. Per the germline V gene, CDR1 is SNHLY and CDR2 is FYNNEI. The DNA for the CDR3 is TGTGCCAGCGGACGACAGGGGCCTTACGAGCAGTACTTC. Amino acids: CASGRQGPYEQYF.

The V gene is TRBV9, the J gene TRBJ1-2, with a possible D match to TRBD1 (5 bases). V lost 2 bases, J lost 1 base, and 9 bases lay in between. From germline, CDR1 is SGDLS and CDR2 YYNGEE. The CDR3 is 14 residues long. The CDR3 sequence: CASSVQDINYGYTF. CDR3 DNA sequence: TGTGCCAGCAGCGTGCAGGACATTAACTATGGCTACACCTTC. The variable domain in full, completed from reference TRBV9 and TRBJ1-2, reads DSGVTQTPKHLITATGQRVTLRCSPRSGDLSVYWYQQSLDQGLQFLIQYYNGEERAKGNILERFSAQQFPDLHSELNLSSLELGDSALYFCASSVQDINYGYTFGSGTRLTVV.

The chain is built from TRBV19 and TRBJ2-7; 7 bases match TRBD1. Unmatched junction bases numbered 9, after V lost 3 bases and J lost 7 bases. CDR3 size: 14 residues. Germline CDR1 reads LNHDA; CDR2 reads SQIVND (reference sequence). Here the CDR3 DNA reads TGTGCCAGTAGTATGGGAAGGGGGCGAGAAGAGCAGTACTTC. Translated: CASSMGRGREEQYF.

The count of this clone is one. The rearrangement uses TRBV27 and TRBJ1-2; maybe TRBD1 (6 bases). Trimming took 6 bases from V and 7 from J, leaving 15 bases between them. CDR3 length equals 13 residues. CDR1 MNHEY and CDR2 SMNVEV come from the germline V gene (reference sequence). CDR3 in amino acids: CASRGTGTSGYTF. In DNA, the CDR3 is TGTGCCAGCAGGGGGACCGGGACATCTGGCTACACCTTC.

V usage is TRBV5-5 and J usage is TRBJ2-7, with TRBD1 matching 8 bases. Germline lookup yields CDR1 SGHKS and CDR2 YYEKEE (reference sequence). Trimming took 6 bases from V and 2 from J; bases not matched to a gene: 10. The length of the CDR3 is 15 residues. The CDR3 DNA reads TGTGCCAGCACCACGTCCGGGACAGGTCCCTACGAGCAGTACTTC. Its protein is CASTTSGTGPYEQYF.

The CDR3 loop reads CASSARTSGGANEQFF. The CDR3 region has the DNA TGTGCCAGCAGTGCCCGGACTAGCGGGGGGGCCAATGAGCAGTTCTTC. The chain employs TRBV27 and TRBJ2-1; 15 positions agree with TRBD2. This CDR3 region has 16 residues. With 5 bases clipped from V and 6 bases from J, the junction kept 5 bases outside the gene matches. Looked up from germline, CDR1 is MNHEY and CDR2 is SMNVEV (reference sequence).

The rearrangement links TRBV2 to TRBJ1-1; 9 nucleotides agree with TRBD1. The V segment lost 1 base and the J segment 7 bases; nucleotides outside the gene matches: 4. Germline V lookup: CDR1 SNHLY, CDR2 FYNNEI. CDR3 length: 14 amino acids. The CDR3 here is CASSEVTGGNEAFF. Here the CDR3 DNA reads TGTGCCAGCAGTGAAGTGACAGGGGGTAATGAAGCTTTCTTT.

The chain combines TRBV7-9 with TRBJ2-4; 7 bases are shared with TRBD2. Germline V gives CDR1 SEHNR, CDR2 FQNEAQ (reference sequence). Germline trimming cut 7 bases from V and 0 bases from J; bases unmatched to any gene: 15. The CDR3 covers 18 residues. The CDR3 region is CASIHGGKAILAKNIQYF. In nucleotides, the CDR3 is TGTGCCAGCATCCACGGGGGGAAGGCAATACTAGCCAAAAACATTCAGTACTTC.

The chain carries TRBV9 and TRBJ1-3; a weak D match, TRBD1 (5 bases). This CDR3 has 14 amino acids. Per germline, CDR1 SGDLS and CDR2 YYNGEE. V was pared by 0 bases and J by 2 bases, with 6 bases between. In nucleotides, the CDR3 is TGTGCCAGCAGCGTAGAGGGGCCTGGAAACACCATATATTTT. This encodes CASSVEGPGNTIYF.

The rearrangement joins TRBV18 to TRBJ1-5; perhaps TRBD1 as D (6 bases). Trimming left V 3 bases short and J 3 bases short, with 9 bases between. The length of the CDR3 is 14 residues. Germline lookup yields CDR1 KGHSH and CDR2 LQKENI. The CDR3, as DNA: TGTGCCAGCTCACCCGGACAGCACAATCAGCCCCAGCATTTT. This encodes CASSPGQHNQPQHF.

The chain couples TRBV6-1 to TRBJ2-7; possible D gene TRBD2, 7 bases. Germline V CDR1 and CDR2: MNHNS, SASEGT. The length of the CDR3 is 16 residues. The V end was cut by 2 bases, the J end by 5 bases, with 19 bases between. This CDR3 reads CASSELMRGGPDEQYF. Written as DNA, the CDR3 is TGTGCCAGCAGTGAACTTATGAGGGGGGGCCCTGACGAGCAGTACTTC.

This clone has a handful of counts. V and J are TRBV2 and TRBJ2-1; 7 bases agree with TRBD2. The CDR3 runs to 18 residues. With 1 base clipped from V and 0 bases from J, the junction kept 9 bases outside the gene matches. Germline V gives CDR1 SNHLY, CDR2 FYNNEI. The CDR3: CASSEGLAATSSYNEQFF. Written as DNA, the CDR3 is TGTGCCAGCAGTGAAGGGCTAGCGGCTACTAGCTCCTACAATGAGCAGTTCTTC.

The chain recombines TRBV27 with TRBJ1-5; tentatively, D is TRBD1 (6 bases). V gave up 6 bases and J gave up 2 bases, with 14 bases separating them. The V gene's germline CDR1 is MNHEY and CDR2 SMNVEV (reference sequence). The CDR3 sequence is 15 residues long. The CDR3 here is CASSAVTGRNQPQHF. The CDR3 DNA is TGTGCCAGCAGCGCTGTCACAGGGCGCAATCAGCCCCAGCATTTT.

The chain links TRBV9 to TRBJ1-2; possibly TRBD1 for D (5 bases). Trimming cost V 3 bases and J 1 base, with 16 bases left between them. Germline CDR1 is SGDLS and CDR2 is YYNGEE. This CDR3 contains 16 residues. This CDR3 is CASSAELGLNNYGYTF. The CDR3 coding sequence is TGTGCCAGCAGCGCGGAGTTGGGACTGAATAACTATGGCTACACCTTC.

This chain connects TRBV9 to TRBJ1-6; D is unresolved. Germline CDR1 is SGDLS and CDR2 is YYNGEE. The germline V and J ends were trimmed by 0 bases and 7 bases, with 11 bases remaining between them. The length of the CDR3 is 15 residues. CDR3 protein: CASSVEAGSNSPLHF. For the CDR3, the DNA is TGTGCCAGCAGCGTAGAGGCAGGATCGAATTCACCCCTCCACTTT.

V gene TRBV14 combines with J gene TRBJ2-5, with 10 bases matching TRBD2. V shed 4 bases and J 2 bases; nucleotides not matched to a gene: 7. There are 16 residues in the CDR3. The V gene's germline CDR1 is SGHDN and CDR2 FVKESK. CDR3 coding DNA: TGTGCCAGCAGCCCAGTAGCGGGGGGAGGTCAAGAGACCCAGTACTTC. It yields the protein CASSPVAGGGQETQYF.

As for this clone: The identical CDR3 is also encoded by other nucleotide sequences in the sample. The rearrangement uses TRBV5-1 and TRBJ1-3; TRBD1 matches 8 bases. CDR3 length: 16 amino acids. V lost 3 bases and J lost 0; bases outside the gene matches: 5. CDR1 is SGHRS and CDR2 is YFSETQ in the germline V gene. In DNA, the CDR3 is TGCGCCAGCAGCTGGACTGACAGGGGCTCTGGAAACACCATATATTTT. As protein: CASSWTDRGSGNTIYF.

V and J are TRBV19 and TRBJ2-2, with 7 nucleotides matching TRBD1. Germline V gives CDR1 LNHDA, CDR2 SQIVND (reference sequence). Unmatched junction bases numbered 3, after V lost 0 bases and J lost 5 bases. CDR3 length equals 15 residues. The CDR3, as DNA: TGTGCCAGTAGTATAGACGGGACAGTTACCGGGGAGCTGTTTTTT. Protein: CASSIDGTVTGELFF. Using reference TRBV19 and TRBJ2-2 for the parts outside the CDR3, the full variable domain is DGGITQSPKYLFRKEGQNVTLSCEQNLNHDAMYWYRQDPGQGLRLIYYSQIVNDFQKGDIAEGYSVSREKKESFPLTVTSAQKNPTAFYLCASSIDGTVTGELFFGEGSRLTVL.

The V call is TRBV5-1, the J call TRBJ1-1; 7 nucleotides match TRBD1. This CDR3 has 14 residues. V shed 2 bases, J shed 4 bases, and the junction held 5 bases outside the gene matches. The germline V gene encodes CDR1 SGHRS and CDR2 YFSETQ. The CDR3 DNA is TGCGCCAGCAGCTTACAGCAGGGGGGCACTGAAGCTTTCTTT. This encodes CASSLQQGGTEAFF.

The rearrangement links TRBV6-5 to TRBJ1-1; no definite D call. The germline V gene has CDR1 MNHEY and CDR2 SVGAGI. Trimming stripped 10 bases from V and 6 bases from J, with 12 bases between. The CDR3 is 11 amino acids. The DNA for the CDR3 is TGTGCCACCAGAATGGCCGCTGAAGCTTTCTTT. This translates into CATRMAAEAFF.